The 27 T cell receptor beta chains below all came from one sample that was sequenced in a study of Graves' ophthalmopathy and Graves' hyperthyroidism. Amplification of TCR beta CDR3 regions used RNA transcripts. HTBI-primed first-round RT-PCR preceded second-round multiplex PCR. TCRdb independently ran MiXCR on the multiplex PCR reads; one entry per CDR3 protein. This table holds about half a million distinct CDR3 sequences, around an eighth found once. The source material was blood. Receptors were obtained from a young woman with Graves' ophthalmopathy.

The CDR3: CASTGQGGHEQYF. CDR3 DNA sequence: TGTGCCAGCACGGGACAGGGAGGGCACGAGCAGTACTTC. The rearrangement links TRBV19 to TRBJ2-7; TRBD1 agrees at 9 bases. Germline V lookup: CDR1 LNHDA, CDR2 SQIVND (reference sequence). The CDR3 contains 13 residues. After removal of 9 bases from V and 5 bases from J, the junction contained 8 bases not matched to a gene.

The sample holds a few counts of this clonotype. At one end, the junction sequence differs from germline, possibly due to a read error. CDR3 amino acids: CASSSLAGARVNIKYF. The CDR3 DNA is TGTGCCAGCAGTTCACTAGCGGGAGCGCGGGTAAACATTAAGTACTTC. The gene calls are TRBV27 and TRBJ2-4; 11 nucleotides match TRBD2. Germline-derived CDR1 and CDR2 are MNHEY and SMNVEV (reference sequence). The CDR3 covers 16 residues.

This clonotype was detected ten times or more. The chain recombines TRBV28 with TRBJ2-7, with 7 positions matching TRBD1. The CDR3 loop spans 13 amino acids. J was trimmed by 3 bases and V by 7 bases; bases with no gene match: 6. Looked up from germline, CDR1 is MDHEN and CDR2 is SYDVKM. The CDR3, as DNA: TGTGCCAGCAATGACAGGGTGGACTACGAGCAGTACTTC. Translation gives CASNDRVDYEQYF.

This clonotype was found many times. J is TRBJ1-1 and V is TRBV6-2 or TRBV6-3; TRBD1 matches 7 bases. Germline V gives CDR1 MNHEY, CDR2 SVGEGT. CDR3 length equals 14 residues. The J segment lost 3 bases and the V segment lost 3 bases, leaving 4 bases of the junction unmatched. CDR3 DNA sequence: TGTGCCAGCAGTTATACAGGGGCGGACACTGAAGCTTTCTTT. It codes for CASSYTGADTEAFF.

This clonotype occurred many times. The V gene is TRBV7-3, the J gene TRBJ2-2, with TRBD2 matching 8 bases. CDR3 length equals 15 residues. Trimming took 1 base from V and 3 from J; bases not matched to a gene: 1. Germline CDR1 reads SGHTA; CDR2 reads FQGTGA. CDR3 sequence: CASSLSGGHTGELFF. The CDR3 bases are TGTGCCAGCAGCTTAAGCGGGGGGCACACCGGGGAGCTGTTTTTT.

The chain carries TRBV20-1 and TRBJ2-5; 7 nucleotides match TRBD1. Matching the DNA end better, TRBJ2-7 makes the J call doubtful. The CDR3 covers 15 residues. Germline V lookup: CDR1 DFQATT, CDR2 SNEGSKA (reference sequence). The CDR3: CSARKTGAPFYEQYF. The CDR3 region has the DNA TGCAGTGCTCGCAAAACAGGGGCTCCCTTCTACGAGCAGTACTTC.

The rearrangement links TRBV20-1 to TRBJ2-7; 7 nucleotides line up with TRBD1. The germline gives CDR1 DFQATT, CDR2 SNEGSKA (reference sequence). This CDR3 region has 13 residues. The CDR3 sequence: CSLEGGASHEQYF. The DNA of the CDR3 is TGCAGCCTGGAAGGGGGCGCGTCCCACGAGCAGTACTTC.

The sample holds many counts of this clonotype. The J gene is TRBJ2-2, the V gene TRBV6-2 or TRBV6-3, with D hard to call. Germline CDR1 MNHEY, CDR2 SVGEGT. The CDR3 is 14 amino acids. The germline V and J ends were trimmed by 0 bases and 3 bases, with 5 bases remaining between them. This chain's CDR3 is CASSYSMDTGELFF. CDR3 DNA: TGTGCCAGCAGTTACTCGATGGACACCGGGGAGCTGTTTTTT.

The V gene is TRBV6-1, the J gene TRBJ1-1; D is perhaps TRBD1 (5 bases). The CDR3 runs to 13 residues. In germline, CDR1 is MNHNS, CDR2 SASEGT. The ends were cut back, 6 bases at V and 1 base at J, with 9 bases in the middle. The CDR3 loop reads CASRGGANTEAFF. The CDR3 nucleotides read TGTGCCAGCAGGGGGGGAGCGAACACTGAAGCTTTCTTT.

This clonotype was seen many times. The rearrangement joins TRBV20-1 to TRBJ1-5, with D tentatively TRBD1 (5 bases). CDR3 length: 15 residues. Germline V gene data show CDR1 as DFQATT and CDR2 as SNEGSKA (reference sequence). Trimming removed 6 bases at V and 0 bases at J, with 15 bases between. CDR3 DNA sequence: TGCAGTGCCAGGACACCCGACCTTAGCAATCAGCCCCAGCATTTT. The encoded protein is CSARTPDLSNQPQHF.

This clonotype was seen repeatedly, ten times or more. V usage is TRBV28 and J usage is TRBJ2-7; 7 bases are shared with TRBD2. Germline assignment: CDR1 MDHEN and CDR2 SYDVKM. The CDR3 loop spans 15 amino acids. J lost 7 bases, V lost 5 bases, and 14 bases had no gene match. CDR3 loop: CASSKFGLVSGEQYF. The CDR3 DNA sequence: TGTGCCAGCAGTAAGTTCGGACTAGTCTCGGGGGAGCAGTACTTC.

This clonotype occurred many times. The chain recombines TRBV7-9 with TRBJ1-5; the match to TRBD1 covers 7 bases. J lost 0 bases, V lost 5 bases, and 4 bases had no gene match. The germline V gene has CDR1 SEHNR and CDR2 FQNEAQ (reference sequence). The CDR3 covers 15 residues. DNA of the CDR3: TGTGCCAGCAGCCAGGGGGGTGGTAGCAATCAGCCCCAGCATTTT. This gives the protein CASSQGGGSNQPQHF. The full variable domain, completed using reference TRBV7-9 and TRBJ1-5, is DTGVSQNPRHKITKRGQNVTFRCDPISEHNRLYWYRQTLGQGPEFLTYFQNEAQLEKSRLLSDRFSAERPKGSFSTLEIQRTEQGDSAMYLCASSQGGGSNQPQHFGDGTRLSIL.

The J gene is TRBJ2-2, the V gene TRBV24-1; the D is unclear. V shed 0 bases and J shed 3 bases, with 4 bases lying between them. This CDR3 region has 14 residues. Germline V lookup: CDR1 KGHDR, CDR2 SFDVKD. The DNA of the CDR3 is TGTGCCACCAGTGATTTGTCCCACACCGGGGAGCTGTTTTTT. Translation gives CATSDLSHTGELFF.

This clonotype was recorded many times. The rearrangement joins TRBV6-5 to TRBJ1-1; D unclear. Germline V gene data show CDR1 as MNHEY and CDR2 as SVGAGI. Trimming left V 7 bases short and J 0 bases short, with 9 bases between. The CDR3 has 13 amino acids. CDR3 nucleotide sequence: TGTGCCAGCAAGGTGTCGATGAACACTGAAGCTTTCTTT. Residues: CASKVSMNTEAFF.

The table lists this clonotype with many counts. The chain joins TRBV12-3 or TRBV12-4 to TRBJ1-1; maybe TRBD1 (5 bases). Between the trimmed V and J ends, which lost 3 bases and 3 bases, there was a span of 8 bases. CDR3 length: 13 amino acids. The CDR3 DNA is TGTGCCAGCAGTTTTGGGGCAGACACTGAAGCTTTCTTT. This sequence encodes CASSFGADTEAFF.

The chain couples TRBV5-1 to TRBJ1-5, with TRBD1 matching 11 bases. The J segment lost 7 bases and the V segment lost 4 bases, leaving 7 bases of the junction unmatched. Germline CDR1 reads SGHRS; CDR2 reads YFSETQ. The CDR3 sequence is 15 residues long. CDR3 nucleotide sequence: TGCGCCAGCAGCATAGGACAGGGGGCCGGGCAGCCCCAGCATTTT. It encodes CASSIGQGAGQPQHF. Based on the CDR3 plus reference TRBV5-1 and TRBJ1-5, the full variable domain is KAGVTQTPRYLIKTRGQQVTLSCSPISGHRSVSWYQQTPGQGLQFLFEYFSETQRNKGNFPGRFSGRQFSNSRSEMNVSTLELGDSALYLCASSIGQGAGQPQHFGDGTRLSIL.

Worth noting for this clonotype: One end of the junction does not line up with germline, which may come from a read error. The rearrangement joins TRBV3-1 to TRBJ2-4; tentatively, D is TRBD1 (6 bases). This CDR3 is 18 amino acids long. Germline CDR1 LGHDT, CDR2 YNNKEL (reference sequence). As DNA, the CDR3 is TGTGCCAGCAGCCAAGTATCGGCCAGGGGTTTTGGCAAAAACATTAAGTGCTTC. Its translation is CASSQVSARGFGKNIKCF.

Concerning this clonotype: The junction differs from germline at one of its ends, possibly a read error. V gene TRBV30 combines with J gene TRBJ2-7; D is unresolved. In germline, CDR1 is GTSNPN, CDR2 SVGIG (reference sequence). There are 9 residues in the CDR3. CDR3: CAWSVSLPF. The CDR3 region has the DNA TGTGCCTGGAGTGTTTCACTTCCGTTC.

This clonotype came up many times. The genes are TRBV13 and TRBJ2-7; TRBD2 matches 14 bases. The CDR3 totals 16 residues. V lost 1 base to trimming and J lost 4 bases; unmatched junction nucleotides: 3. Looked up from germline, CDR1 is PRHDT and CDR2 is FYEKMQ (reference sequence). The CDR3 is CASSLAGTSGRYEQYF. For the CDR3, the DNA is TGTGCCAGCAGCTTAGCCGGGACTAGCGGGAGATACGAGCAGTACTTC.

At least ten counts were recorded for this clonotype. CDR3 region: CASSQVGQGDQETQYF. Here the CDR3 DNA reads TGCGCCAGCAGCCAAGTCGGGCAGGGGGACCAAGAGACCCAGTACTTC. This chain connects TRBV4-1 to TRBJ2-5, with 7 bases matching TRBD1. The CDR3 loop spans 16 amino acids. Germline CDR1 and CDR2: MGHRA and YSYEKL. The V and J ends lost 1 base and 0 bases, in that order; junction bases with no gene match: 5.

This clonotype was observed at least ten times. The CDR3 reads CASSGAGGTYEQYF. DNA of the CDR3: TGTGCCAGCAGTGGGGCGGGGGGGACCTACGAGCAGTACTTC. This chain links TRBV12-3 or TRBV12-4 with TRBJ2-7; 9 bases agree with TRBD2. This CDR3 has 14 amino acids. V shed 5 bases, J shed 2 bases, and the junction held 4 bases outside the gene matches.

Note on this clonotype: A read error is possible here, since a much larger clone lies one base away. The chain employs TRBV6-1 and TRBJ2-7; TRBD1 might be the D (6 bases). The V gene's germline CDR1 is MNHNS and CDR2 SASEGT. The CDR3 covers 14 residues. CDR3 bases: TGTGCCAGCAAGCGTTTCGGACAGCTCTACGAGCAGTGCTTC. It codes for CASKRFGQLYEQCF.

This clonotype was detected ten times or more. This chain joins TRBV25-1 and TRBJ1-1; D remains unclear. CDR1 and CDR2 (germline): MGHDK, SYGVNS. The V end was cut by 7 bases, the J end by 0 bases, with 12 bases between. This CDR3 comprises 14 residues. The CDR3 region has the DNA TGTGCCAGCACCTCCCCCCACCTGAACACTGAAGCTTTCTTT. This translates into CASTSPHLNTEAFF.

In its sample, this clonotype was seen many times. This sequence joins TRBV5-1 and TRBJ2-2; 9 bases are a match to TRBD2. V lost 0 bases and J lost 4; bases outside the gene matches: 4. Germline V CDR1 and CDR2: SGHRS, YFSETQ. The CDR3 is made up of 16 amino acids. CDR3 DNA sequence: TGCGCCAGCAGCTTGGAAGGCGGGGGGGTCACCGGGGAGCTGTTTTTT. Amino acid sequence: CASSLEGGGVTGELFF.

Many counts were recorded for this clonotype. This rearrangement joins TRBV6-1 to TRBJ2-7; D may be TRBD1 (6 bases). The CDR3 runs 13 residues. Germline CDR1 and CDR2: MNHNS and SASEGT. Between the trimmed V and J ends, which lost 3 bases and 6 bases, there was a span of 12 bases. The CDR3: CASSDRTRGEQYF. Written as DNA, the CDR3 is TGTGCCAGCAGTGACCGCACCAGGGGCGAGCAGTACTTC.

This clonotype was seen ten or more times. The chain has TRBV5-1 and TRBJ1-1; D is unresolved. The germline CDR1 and CDR2 sequences are SGHRS and YFSETQ. Trimming shortened V by 1 base and J by 6 bases, and 7 bases separated the two germline ends. CDR3 size: 12 residues. The CDR3 region is CASSLYGSEAFF. The CDR3 DNA reads TGCGCCAGCAGCTTGTATGGCTCTGAAGCTTTCTTT.

As to this clonotype: A much larger clone sits a single nucleotide away, making a read error possible. The CDR3 protein is CASSQTKAQPQHF. The CDR3 nucleotides read TGTGCCAGCAGCCAAACCAAAGCTCAGCCCCAGCATTTT. The V gene is TRBV3-1, the J gene TRBJ1-5; D is unclear. The germline V gene has CDR1 LGHDT and CDR2 YNNKEL (reference sequence). V lost 2 bases and J 6 bases, leaving 8 bases between the germline ends. The CDR3 is made up of 13 amino acids.